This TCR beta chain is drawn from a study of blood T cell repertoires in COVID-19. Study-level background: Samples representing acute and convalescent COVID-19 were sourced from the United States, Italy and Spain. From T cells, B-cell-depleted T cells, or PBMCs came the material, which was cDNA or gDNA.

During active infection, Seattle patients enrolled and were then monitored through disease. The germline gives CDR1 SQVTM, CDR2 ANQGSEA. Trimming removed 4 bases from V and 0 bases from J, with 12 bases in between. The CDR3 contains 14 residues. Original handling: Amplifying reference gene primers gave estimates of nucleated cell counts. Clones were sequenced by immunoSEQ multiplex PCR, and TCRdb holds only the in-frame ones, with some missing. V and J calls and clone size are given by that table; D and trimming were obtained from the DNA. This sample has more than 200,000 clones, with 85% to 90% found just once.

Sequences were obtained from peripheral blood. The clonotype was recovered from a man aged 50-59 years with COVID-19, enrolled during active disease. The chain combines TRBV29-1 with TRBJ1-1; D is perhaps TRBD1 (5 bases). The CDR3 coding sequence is TGCAGCGTTGGCAGGGATGATCTGAACACTGAAGCTTTCTTT. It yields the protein CSVGRDDLNTEAFF.